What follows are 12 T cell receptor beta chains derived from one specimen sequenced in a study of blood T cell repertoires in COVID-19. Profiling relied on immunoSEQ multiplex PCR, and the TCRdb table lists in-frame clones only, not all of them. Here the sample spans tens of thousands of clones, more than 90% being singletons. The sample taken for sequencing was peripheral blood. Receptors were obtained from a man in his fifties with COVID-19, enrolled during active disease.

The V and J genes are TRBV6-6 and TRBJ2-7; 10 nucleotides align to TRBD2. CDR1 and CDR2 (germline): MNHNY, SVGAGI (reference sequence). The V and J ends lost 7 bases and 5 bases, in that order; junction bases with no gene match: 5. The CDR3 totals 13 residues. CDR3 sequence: CASTPSGRDEQYF. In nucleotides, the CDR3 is TGTGCCAGCACCCCTAGCGGGAGAGACGAGCAGTACTTC.

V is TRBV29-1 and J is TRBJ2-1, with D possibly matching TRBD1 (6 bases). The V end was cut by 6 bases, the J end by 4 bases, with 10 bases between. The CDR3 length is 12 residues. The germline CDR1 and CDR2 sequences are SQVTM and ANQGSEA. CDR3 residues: CSVAGAYNEQFF. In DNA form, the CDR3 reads TGCAGCGTGGCAGGGGCTTACAATGAGCAGTTCTTC.

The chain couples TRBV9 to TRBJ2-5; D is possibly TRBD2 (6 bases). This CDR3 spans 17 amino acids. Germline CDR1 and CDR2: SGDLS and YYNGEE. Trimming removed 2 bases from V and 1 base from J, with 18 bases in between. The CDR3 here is CASSVSPGVRVQETQYF. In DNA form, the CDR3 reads TGTGCCAGCAGCGTTAGCCCGGGAGTTCGAGTCCAAGAGACCCAGTACTTC.

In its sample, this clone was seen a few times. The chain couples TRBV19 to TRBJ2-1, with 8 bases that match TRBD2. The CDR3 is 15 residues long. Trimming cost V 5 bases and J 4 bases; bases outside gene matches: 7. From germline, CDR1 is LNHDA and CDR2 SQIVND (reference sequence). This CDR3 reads CASSLSGSVYNEQFF. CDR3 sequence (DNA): TGTGCCAGTAGTCTAAGCGGGAGCGTGTACAATGAGCAGTTCTTC.

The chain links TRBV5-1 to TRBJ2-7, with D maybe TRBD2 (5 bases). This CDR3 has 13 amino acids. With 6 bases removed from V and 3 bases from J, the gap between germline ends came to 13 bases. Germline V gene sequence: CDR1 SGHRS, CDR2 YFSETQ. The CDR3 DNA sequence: TGCGCCAGCACGGTTGCGGGCCGCTACGAGCAGTACTTC. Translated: CASTVAGRYEQYF.

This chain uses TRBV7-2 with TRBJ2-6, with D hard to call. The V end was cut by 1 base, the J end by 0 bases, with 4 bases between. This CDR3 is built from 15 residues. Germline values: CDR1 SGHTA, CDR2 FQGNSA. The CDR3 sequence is CASSLDSSGANVLTF. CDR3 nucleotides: TGTGCCAGCAGCTTAGACAGCTCTGGGGCCAACGTCCTGACTTTC.

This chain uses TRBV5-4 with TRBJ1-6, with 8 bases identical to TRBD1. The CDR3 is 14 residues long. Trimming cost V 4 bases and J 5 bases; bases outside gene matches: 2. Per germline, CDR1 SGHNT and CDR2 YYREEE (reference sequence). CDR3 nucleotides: TGTGCCAGCAGCGTGGGACAGGATAATTCACCCCTCCACTTT. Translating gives CASSVGQDNSPLHF. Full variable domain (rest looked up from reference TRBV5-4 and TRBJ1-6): ETGVTQSPTHLIKTRGQQVTLRCSSQSGHNTVSWYQQALGQGPQFIFQYYREEENGRGNFPPRFSGLQFPNYSSELNVNALELDDSALYLCASSVGQDNSPLHFGNGTRLTVT.

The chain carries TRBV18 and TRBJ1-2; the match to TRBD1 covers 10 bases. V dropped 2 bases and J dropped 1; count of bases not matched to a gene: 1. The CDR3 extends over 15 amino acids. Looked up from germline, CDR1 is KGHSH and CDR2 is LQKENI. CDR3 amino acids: CASSPGTGDNYGYTF. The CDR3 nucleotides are TGTGCCAGCTCACCAGGGACAGGGGATAACTATGGCTACACCTTC. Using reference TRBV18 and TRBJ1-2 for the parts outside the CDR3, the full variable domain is NAGVMQNPRHLVRRRGQEARLRCSPMKGHSHVYWYRQLPEEGLKFMVYLQKENIIDESGMPKERFSAEFPKEGPSILRIQQVVRGDSAAYFCASSPGTGDNYGYTFGSGTRLTVV.

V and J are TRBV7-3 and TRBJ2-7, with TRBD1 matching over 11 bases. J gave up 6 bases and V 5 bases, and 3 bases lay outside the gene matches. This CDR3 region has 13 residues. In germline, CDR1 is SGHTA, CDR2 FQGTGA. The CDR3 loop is CASSRGTGGEQYF. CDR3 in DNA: TGTGCCAGCAGCCGAGGGACAGGGGGCGAGCAGTACTTC.

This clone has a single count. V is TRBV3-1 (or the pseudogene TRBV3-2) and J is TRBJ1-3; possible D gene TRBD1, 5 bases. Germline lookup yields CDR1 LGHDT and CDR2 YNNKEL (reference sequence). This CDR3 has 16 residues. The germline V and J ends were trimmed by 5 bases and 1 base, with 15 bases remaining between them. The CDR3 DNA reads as TGTGCCAGCAGCTACGAGACAGTCCTATCTGGAAACACCATATATTTT. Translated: CASSYETVLSGNTIYF.

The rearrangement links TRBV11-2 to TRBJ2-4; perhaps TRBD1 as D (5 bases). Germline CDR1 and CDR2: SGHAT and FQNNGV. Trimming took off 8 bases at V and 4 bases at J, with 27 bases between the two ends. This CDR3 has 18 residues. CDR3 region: CASRPSPSPPGLKNIQYF. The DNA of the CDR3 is TGTGCCAGCCGCCCTTCCCCATCCCCACCAGGGTTGAAAAACATTCAGTACTTC.

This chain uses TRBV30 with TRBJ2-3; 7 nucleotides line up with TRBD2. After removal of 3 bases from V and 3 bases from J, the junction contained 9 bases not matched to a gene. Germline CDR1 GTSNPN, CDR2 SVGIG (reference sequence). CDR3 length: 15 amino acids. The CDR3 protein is CAWSIRDYITDTQYF. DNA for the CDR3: TGTGCCTGGAGCATCCGGGACTACATTACAGATACGCAGTATTTT.